This T cell receptor (beta chain) was profiled in a study of blood T cell repertoires in COVID-19. Study details: Some COVID-19 samples were acute and others convalescent; all came from the United States, Italy and Spain. Nucleic acid was either cDNA or gDNA, and it came from T cells, B-cell-depleted T cells, or PBMCs.

Original processing methods: Estimation of nucleated cell counts relied on the amplification of reference gene primers. Assay: immunoSEQ multiplex PCR; the TCRdb copy retains only in-frame clones and omits some. The V and J calls and clone size are taken from that table; D and trimming were inferred from the DNA. Here the sample spans about 250,000 clones, around four fifths being singletons. The CDR3 contains 13 residues. The V and J ends lost 6 bases and 6 bases respectively, with 15 bases between them. CDR1 and CDR2 (germline): SNHLY, FYNNEI. The chain recombines TRBV2 with TRBJ2-7; tentative D call: TRBD1 (6 bases). This clonotype was obtained from a man older than 75 with acute or convalescent COVID-19. The sample comprised peripheral blood. CDR3 sequence reads: CASSTQGTAEQYF. CDR3 bases: TGTGCCAGCAGCACCCAGGGGACGGCCGAGCAGTACTTC.